This TCR beta chain was recovered during a study of blood T cells in healthy people across ages. Study outcomes and limitations: Long-lived donors exceeded aged donors in naive CD4+ cells and diversity. Strong correlation linked observed beta diversity and percent naive T cells.

Note on this clonotype: The target antigen is unknown.

Sample-barcoded 5' priming and a J-beta primer mix drove a second PCR of about 7 to 11 cycles. TCRdb re-called the 5' RACE reads through MiXCR, storing one row per CDR3 protein. The data show roughly 1,000,000 distinct CDR3 sequences, approximately 25% seen once. Trimming pared 5 bases from V and 6 bases from J, leaving 14 bases between. The CDR3 has 14 residues. CDR1 is SGHTA, CDR2 FQGNSA, per germline. These same records also appear under a second study, on T cells of mothers and their children.

The source is a girl aged 2-10 years in good health. The specimen was blood. The rearrangement uses TRBV7-2 and TRBJ2-1, with D perhaps being TRBD1 or TRBD2 (5 bases each). The CDR3 coding sequence is TGTGCCAGCAGCATGGGACCTTGGGGCAATGAGCAGTTCTTC. It yields the protein CASSMGPWGNEQFF.